This TCR beta chain was identified during a study of OX40 agonist ivuxolimab in advanced cancers. Looking at the study overall: Ivuxolimab, an agonist antibody against OX40 (CD134), was given to patients.

Using immunoSEQ multiplex PCR, the repertoire was profiled, and TCRdb retains in-frame clones only, with some absent. Of around 70,000 clones listed, over 80% are singletons. V gave up 0 bases and J gave up 5 bases, with 16 bases separating them. Germline-derived CDR1 and CDR2 are SGHAT and FQNNGV. There are 16 residues in the CDR3. This clone was counted a few times. This rearrangement joins TRBV11-2 to TRBJ2-5, with D possibly being TRBD1 (6 bases). This receptor was taken from an adult with an advanced solid tumor such as melanoma, head and neck, liver or kidney cancer. Sequenced here: CD4+ or CD8+ T cells sorted from blood, sampled in a trial of the OX40 agonist ivuxolimab. In DNA form, the CDR3 reads TGTGCCAGCAGCTTAGAGGGATGGGGGCAGTGGGAGACCCAGTACTTC. Protein product: CASSLEGWGQWETQYF.